Shown below are 29 T cell receptor beta chains from a single sample sequenced in a study of blood T cell repertoires in COVID-19. The data were produced by immunoSEQ multiplex PCR, yet TCRdb's version contains in-frame clones alone and is incomplete. This sample has about 440,000 clones, with about 89% found just once. The sequenced sample was peripheral blood. Receptors originate from a woman in her 30s with acute or convalescent COVID-19.

This chain uses TRBV6-5 with TRBJ1-1; possible D gene TRBD1, 5 bases. V was shortened by 5 bases and J by 4 bases, with 11 bases between the two germline ends. The CDR3 length is 13 residues. Germline V lookup: CDR1 MNHEY, CDR2 SVGAGI. The CDR3 is CASSNQGGTEAFF. CDR3 nucleotides: TGTGCCAGCAGTAACCAGGGTGGCACTGAAGCTTTCTTT.

The chain combines TRBV29-1 with TRBJ2-4; D remains ambiguous. This CDR3 contains 13 residues. Per the germline V gene, CDR1 is SQVTM and CDR2 is ANQGSEA. V lost 4 bases to trimming and J lost 0 bases, with 7 bases between them. This CDR3 is CSVVAQAKNIQYF. CDR3 coding DNA: TGCAGCGTTGTAGCCCAAGCCAAAAACATTCAGTACTTC.

V usage is TRBV5-4 and J usage is TRBJ2-4; TRBD2 aligns across 9 bases. V lost 3 bases and J lost 8; bases outside the gene matches: 6. Germline values: CDR1 SGHNT, CDR2 YYREEE (reference sequence). The CDR3 runs 14 residues. Here the CDR3 DNA reads TGTGCCAGCAGCTGGGCGGGGGGGGCCGACATTCAGTACTTC. This sequence encodes CASSWAGGADIQYF.

The chain uses TRBV28 and TRBJ2-3; D ambiguous. The CDR3 has 14 residues. Per germline, CDR1 MDHEN and CDR2 SYDVKM. V gave up 5 bases and J gave up 2 bases, with 11 bases separating them. The DNA for the CDR3 is TGTGCCAGCAGTCCCCCGGGTGACACAGATACGCAGTATTTT. Translated: CASSPPGDTDTQYF.

This chain links TRBV9 with TRBJ1-2; weak D call: TRBD1 (6 bases). CDR3 length equals 15 residues. Per germline, CDR1 SGDLS and CDR2 YYNGEE. Trimming took off 0 bases at V and 2 bases at J, with 11 bases between the two ends. CDR3 sequence reads: CASSVDPTGNYGYTF. The CDR3 coding sequence is TGTGCCAGCAGCGTAGATCCGACAGGCAACTATGGCTACACCTTC.

The chain employs TRBV15 and TRBJ1-5; TRBD1 aligns across 10 bases. V lost 6 bases, J lost 6 bases, and 11 bases stayed unmatched. Germline V gives CDR1 LNHNV, CDR2 YYDKDF (reference sequence). This CDR3 region has 16 residues. The CDR3 region has the DNA TGTGCCACCAGAAACGACGGGACAGGGGACGCTCAGCCCCAGCATTTT. Amino acids: CATRNDGTGDAQPQHF.

The genes are TRBV6-5 and TRBJ2-7, with 7 bases matching TRBD1. The CDR3 runs to 15 residues. After removal of 7 bases from V and 3 bases from J, the junction contained 12 bases not matched to a gene. The germline V gene has CDR1 MNHEY and CDR2 SVGAGI. The CDR3 DNA reads as TGTGCCAGCACCACACTGGGGGACAGTAGCTACGAGCAGTACTTC. Its protein product is CASTTLGDSSYEQYF.

The CDR3 DNA reads TGTGCCAGTAAGACTAGCGGGGGGAATGAGCAGTTCTTC. It is translated as CASKTSGGNEQFF. The chain recombines TRBV19 with TRBJ2-1, with 13 positions matching TRBD2. J lost 7 bases, V lost 7 bases, and 1 base had no gene match. The CDR3 totals 13 residues. In germline, CDR1 is LNHDA, CDR2 SQIVND (reference sequence).

This clone was observed a single time. This chain connects TRBV7-9 to TRBJ2-1, with D perhaps matching TRBD2 (5 bases). Germline CDR1 SEHNR, CDR2 FQNEAQ (reference sequence). The V end was cut by 3 bases, the J end by 9 bases, with 9 bases between. The CDR3 consists of 12 residues. This CDR3 is CASSLRESEQFF. The CDR3 coding sequence is TGTGCCAGCAGCTTGAGGGAGTCTGAGCAGTTCTTC.

The chain employs TRBV2 and TRBJ1-2, with D uncertain. The germline CDR1 and CDR2 sequences are SNHLY and FYNNEI. Trimming pared 6 bases from V and 2 bases from J, leaving 16 bases between. The CDR3 spans 15 residues. CDR3 sequence reads: CASRDDKNVNYGYTF. DNA of the CDR3: TGTGCCAGCAGAGACGACAAAAATGTGAACTATGGCTACACCTTC.

The chain uses TRBV11-2 and TRBJ2-1; 7 bases agree with TRBD2. CDR1 and CDR2 from the germline V gene are SGHAT and FQNNGV. This CDR3 is 14 amino acids long. V lost 1 base to trimming and J lost 4 bases; unmatched junction nucleotides: 1. CDR3 DNA: TGTGCCAGCAGCTTAGGACTAGCTTACAATGAGCAGTTCTTC. It codes for CASSLGLAYNEQFF.

The J gene is TRBJ2-6, the V gene TRBV19; 9 bases map to TRBD1. The germline V gene encodes CDR1 LNHDA and CDR2 SQIVND (reference sequence). This CDR3 is 17 amino acids long. The ends lost 5 bases at V and 1 base at J; junction bases unmatched: 6. CDR3 DNA: TGTGCCAGTAGTCCGACAGGGGGTATTTCTGGGGCCAACGTCCTGACTTTC. Translating it yields CASSPTGGISGANVLTF.

The chain employs TRBV10-1 and TRBJ1-5; D perhaps matches TRBD1 (6 bases). The V and J ends lost 3 bases and 2 bases respectively, with 14 bases between them. Germline V gene lookup returns CDR1 WNHNN and CDR2 SYGVQD (reference sequence). This CDR3 has 16 amino acids. The CDR3 DNA is TGCGCCAGCAGTGAAGCAGGGGCTAAAGGCAATCAGCCCCAGCATTTT. This codes for CASSEAGAKGNQPQHF.

The chain couples TRBV7-8 to TRBJ2-1, with 7 bases matching TRBD2. This CDR3 is built from 15 residues. Germline assignment: CDR1 SGHVS and CDR2 FQNEAQ. The J segment lost 9 bases and the V segment lost 2 bases, leaving 10 bases of the junction unmatched. The CDR3 sequence: CASSLTGGLYAEQFF. CDR3 nucleotides: TGTGCCAGCAGCTTAACGGGGGGACTTTATGCTGAGCAGTTCTTC. The full variable domain, with the rest looked up from reference TRBV7-8 and TRBJ2-1, is GAGVSQSPRYKVAKRGQDVALRCDPISGHVSLFWYQQALGQGPEFLTYFQNEAQLDKSGLPSDRFFAERPEGSVSTLKIQRTQQEDSAVYLCASSLTGGLYAEQFFGPGTRLTVL.

V gene TRBV7-3 combines with J gene TRBJ2-3; 11 bases are a match to TRBD2. V lost 2 bases, J lost 2 bases, and 3 bases stayed unmatched. Germline assignment: CDR1 SGHTA and CDR2 FQGTGA. This CDR3 comprises 16 residues. In DNA form, the CDR3 reads TGTGCCAGCAGCTTATCGACTAGCGGGGTCACAGATACGCAGTATTTT. This translates into CASSLSTSGVTDTQYF. The full variable domain, in which reference TRBV7-3 and TRBJ2-3 provide the parts outside the CDR3, is GAGVSQTPSNKVTEKGKYVELRCDPISGHTALYWYRQSLGQGPEFLIYFQGTGAADDSGLPNDRFFAVRPEGSVSTLKIQRTERGDSAVYLCASSLSTSGVTDTQYFGPGTRLTVL.

The V gene is TRBV16, the J gene TRBJ1-1; D not resolved. Germline V CDR1 and CDR2: KGHSY, FQNENV. V dropped 0 bases and J dropped 1 base, with 3 bases sitting between them. The CDR3 has 13 amino acids. CDR3 nucleotides: TGTGCCAGCAGCCAATCTCAGAACACTGAAGCTTTCTTT. Protein: CASSQSQNTEAFF.

The CDR3 DNA follows: TGTGCCAGCAGTCTTCGAGTTACGGTACCGGGTACGGGGACCCAGTACTTC. Translation gives CASSLRVTVPGTGTQYF. The chain recombines TRBV6-2 or TRBV6-3 with TRBJ2-5, with D uncertain. Trimming cost V 5 bases and J 7 bases, with 26 bases left between them. The CDR3 runs to 17 residues. Germline lookup yields CDR1 MNHEY and CDR2 SVGEGT.

With regard to this clone: Other nucleotide sequences in the sample specify the same CDR3. V gene TRBV11-2 combines with J gene TRBJ2-1, with 9 bases that match TRBD1. The CDR3 sequence is 14 residues long. J was trimmed by 2 bases and V by 8 bases; bases with no gene match: 4. Germline V lookup: CDR1 SGHAT, CDR2 FQNNGV. The CDR3 DNA is TGTGCCAGCTCGAGGGACAGGGCCTACAATGAGCAGTTCTTC. It is translated as CASSRDRAYNEQFF.

The V call is TRBV5-8, the J call TRBJ1-2, with D tentatively TRBD1 (5 bases). Germline lookup yields CDR1 SGHTS and CDR2 YDEGEE. Trimming left V 0 bases short and J 8 bases short, with 11 bases between. CDR3 length: 13 amino acids. The CDR3 bases are TGTGCCAGCAGCTTGGCCCAGGGAGGAGGCTACACCTTC. This gives the protein CASSLAQGGGYTF.

The chain combines TRBV2 with TRBJ2-7; 7 nucleotides line up with TRBD1. The CDR3 runs to 14 residues. Per germline, CDR1 SNHLY and CDR2 FYNNEI. Unmatched junction bases numbered 4, after V lost 3 bases and J lost 2 bases. The CDR3 is CASSEHRGTYEQYF. The CDR3 nucleotides are TGTGCCAGCAGTGAGCACAGGGGAACCTACGAGCAGTACTTC.

The chain combines TRBV5-1 with TRBJ2-2; 10 nucleotides match TRBD2. This CDR3 is built from 14 residues. Losses at the gene ends were 4 bases for V and 6 bases for J; bases not matched to a gene: 3. Per the germline V gene, CDR1 is SGHRS and CDR2 is YFSETQ. The CDR3 protein is CASSRGLAAGELFF. CDR3 bases: TGCGCCAGCAGCCGCGGACTAGCGGCCGGGGAGCTGTTTTTT. Using reference TRBV5-1 and TRBJ2-2 for the parts outside the CDR3, the full variable domain is KAGVTQTPRYLIKTRGQQVTLSCSPISGHRSVSWYQQTPGQGLQFLFEYFSETQRNKGNFPGRFSGRQFSNSRSEMNVSTLELGDSALYLCASSRGLAAGELFFGEGSRLTVL.

The chain combines TRBV7-9 with TRBJ2-2; a weak D match, TRBD2 (6 bases). Between the trimmed V and J ends, which lost 3 bases and 5 bases, there was a span of 13 bases. The CDR3 extends over 15 amino acids. CDR1 is SEHNR and CDR2 is FQNEAQ in the germline V gene (reference sequence). The CDR3, as DNA: TGTGCCAGCAGCTTTTTGCGGGGATCGACCGGGGAGCTGTTTTTT. It encodes CASSFLRGSTGELFF.

The chain is built from TRBV28 and TRBJ1-2, with 8 bases lining up with TRBD1. This CDR3 spans 15 amino acids. The J segment lost 7 bases and the V segment lost 7 bases, leaving 14 bases of the junction unmatched. Per germline, CDR1 MDHEN and CDR2 SYDVKM. The DNA of the CDR3 is TGTGCCAGCACTGTCGGACTCGGGACAGGAGCTGGCTACACCTTC. Residues: CASTVGLGTGAGYTF.

This rearrangement joins TRBV25-1 to TRBJ2-3; 7 nucleotides match TRBD2. With V trimmed by 4 bases and J by 2 bases, 9 bases remained unmatched. The CDR3 is 16 residues long. Germline CDR1 MGHDK, CDR2 SYGVNS. The CDR3 here is CASSAGRQDLTDTQYF. The CDR3 DNA sequence: TGTGCCAGCAGTGCCGGGAGGCAGGATCTCACAGATACGCAGTATTTT.

The rearrangement uses TRBV18 and TRBJ2-1, with D possibly TRBD2 on 5 matching bases. The germline V and J ends were trimmed by 3 bases and 5 bases, with 8 bases remaining between them. This CDR3 contains 13 residues. The V gene's germline CDR1 is KGHSH and CDR2 LQKENI. As DNA, the CDR3 is TGTGCCAGCTCACCGGACTTAGACAATGAGCAGTTCTTC. It yields the protein CASSPDLDNEQFF.

The V gene is TRBV7-3, the J gene TRBJ2-6, with D possibly being TRBD2 (6 bases). Germline V CDR1 and CDR2: SGHTA, FQGTGA. This CDR3 is built from 15 residues. Trimming took off 1 base at V and 6 bases at J, with 10 bases between the two ends. The CDR3 loop is CASSLMGGEANVLTF. The CDR3 DNA reads TGTGCCAGCAGCTTAATGGGGGGAGAGGCCAACGTCCTGACTTTC. Filled out from reference TRBV7-3 and TRBJ2-6, the complete variable domain reads GAGVSQTPSNKVTEKGKYVELRCDPISGHTALYWYRQSLGQGPEFLIYFQGTGAADDSGLPNDRFFAVRPEGSVSTLKIQRTERGDSAVYLCASSLMGGEANVLTFGAGSRLTVL.

The genes are TRBV19 and TRBJ1-1; weak D call: TRBD1 (5 bases). The V gene lost 5 bases and the J gene lost 4 bases, with 11 bases spanning the gap. CDR3 size: 13 residues. CDR1 and CDR2 (germline): LNHDA, SQIVND (reference sequence). The CDR3 nucleotides are TGTGCCAGTAGTCCGGGCGGGGGCACTGAAGCTTTCTTT. Encoded protein: CASSPGGGTEAFF.

The chain couples TRBV6-6 to TRBJ2-2; 10 bases are shared with TRBD1. Looked up from germline, CDR1 is MNHNY and CDR2 is SVGAGI (reference sequence). V shed 5 bases and J 6 bases; nucleotides not matched to a gene: 6. The CDR3 covers 15 residues. The CDR3 sequence is CASSGTGVGSGELFF. DNA for the CDR3: TGTGCCAGCAGTGGGACAGGGGTGGGATCCGGGGAGCTGTTTTTT.

The chain has TRBV12-3 or TRBV12-4 and TRBJ1-1; D unclear. The CDR3 consists of 12 residues. Trimming took 6 bases from V and 10 from J, leaving 15 bases between them. The CDR3 coding sequence is TGTGCCAGCAGCCCCGCTCCGGGGTTAGCTTTCTTT. Amino acid sequence: CASSPAPGLAFF.